These T cell receptor beta chains were read from a single sample in a study of blood T cell repertoires in COVID-19. Some clones are missing from TCRdb's copy, which holds only in-frame ones; the method was immunoSEQ multiplex PCR. The repertoire holds about 280,000 clones, with over 75% as singletons. Input material: peripheral blood. The receptor set was obtained from a human donor in a cohort sampled during active COVID-19. Both conserved end residues are part of each CDR3. Fields, in order: D gene, V gene, clone size, J gene, CDR3 DNA, CDR3 protein. A D gene is named only where the DNA matches it firmly. Some rows have no size entry. The others give once, few or many, or a class for an expanded clone.

>TRBD2|TRBV6-5|NA|TRBJ2-5
TGTGCCAGCAGCCCCGGGGGGGTGTATGAGACCCAGTACTTC
CASSPGGVYETQYF
>NA|TRBV19|NA|TRBJ2-5
TGTGCCAGTAACACAGGGTTCGGGGAGACCCAGTACTTC
CASNTGFGETQYF
>NA|TRBV5-1|once|TRBJ1-1
TGCGCCAGCAGCGTAAGCCCAGGGGTGGCTTTCTTT
CASSVSPGVAFF
>TRBD2|TRBV7-2|NA|TRBJ2-4
TGTGCCAGCAGCTTAGGGGGTAGCGGGGGAAACATTCAGTACTTC
CASSLGGSGGNIQYF
>NA|TRBV30|NA|TRBJ1-1
TGTGCCTGGAGAATTGGTGGCCCTGAAGCTTTCTTT
CAWRIGGPEAFF
>NA|TRBV6-5|NA|TRBJ1-1
TGTGCCAGTGGGGGAGGGGGGCGTAGGGGTGAAGCTTTCTTT
CASGGGGRRGEAFF
>NA|TRBV6-5|NA|TRBJ2-3
TGTGCCACCGGACAGCCTAGCACAGATACGCAGTATTTT
CATGQPSTDTQYF
>NA|TRBV19|few|TRBJ2-2
TGTGCCAGTAGTATACGGGAGTACACCGGGGAGCTGTTTTTT
CASSIREYTGELFF
>TRBD1|TRBV28|NA|TRBJ1-1
TGTGCCAGCAGCCGACCCCAGGGGGCTCGCACTGAAGCTTTCTTT
CASSRPQGARTEAFF
>NA|TRBV28|NA|TRBJ1-2
NA
CASSSSTGASRSGYTF
>TRBD2|TRBV6-5|NA|TRBJ2-1
TGTGCCAGCAGTACCGGCTACGGGGGGAATGAGCAGTTCTTC
CASSTGYGGNEQFF
>NA|TRBV9|NA|TRBJ2-1
TGTGCCAGCAGCGTAACGGACAGCCGGGGCAATGAGCAGTTCTTC
CASSVTDSRGNEQFF
>TRBD1|TRBV4-2|NA|TRBJ1-1
TGTGCCAGCATACCTCAGGGGGGGAACACTGAAGCTTTCTTT
CASIPQGGNTEAFF
>TRBD2|TRBV18|NA|TRBJ2-2
TGTGCCAGCTCACCTCAGACTAGCGGGAGCGGTGGGGAGCTGTTTTTT
CASSPQTSGSGGELFF
>NA|TRBV18|NA|TRBJ1-5
TGTGCCAGCTCACCACGGAAGGGGGAGCCCCAGCATTTT
CASSPRKGEPQHF
>TRBD1|TRBV12-5|NA|TRBJ1-1
TGTGCTAGTGGACAAGCCTCACTTACAGGGGTCGGGGCTGAAGCTTTCTTT
CASGQASLTGVGAEAFF
>NA|TRBV5-1|NA|TRBJ2-3
TGCGCCAGCAGGCGGACTACCCTTGGCACAGATACGCAGTATTTT
CASRRTTLGTDTQYF
>NA|TRBV10-3|NA|TRBJ1-1
TGTGCCATCAGTGACGGGGGGGCCCGGAACACTGAAGCTTTCTTT
CAISDGGARNTEAFF
>TRBD2|TRBV24-1|NA|TRBJ2-1
TGTGCCACCAGTGAACTTACTAGCGGGAGGGCCGTGGGTGAGCAGTTCTTC
CATSELTSGRAVGEQFF
>NA|TRBV7-3|NA|TRBJ2-5
TGTGCCAGCAGCTTAGGGCCCCAGGAGACCCAGTACTTC
CASSLGPQETQYF
>NA|TRBV2|few|TRBJ1-3
TGTGCCAGCGCAGGGCAGACAGGCAGAAACACCATATATTTT
CASAGQTGRNTIYF
>NA|TRBV27|NA|TRBJ2-7
TGTGCCAGCAGTCCCCTTCAGGGCCTTGGGTCCTACGAGCAGTACTTC
CASSPLQGLGSYEQYF
>NA|TRBV6-6|NA|TRBJ1-2
TGTGCCAGCAGTTACTCGTCAGGAAGTGGCTACACCTTC
CASSYSSGSGYTF
>NA|TRBV27|NA|TRBJ1-6
TGTGCCAGCAGTTTAGGGGGGGCGCTGAATTCACCCCTCCACTTT
CASSLGGALNSPLHF
>TRBD2|TRBV10-3|NA|TRBJ2-1
TGTGCCATCAGTGGACTAGCGGGAGGGCCGAATGAGCAGTTCTTC
CAISGLAGGPNEQFF
>TRBD1|TRBV7-2|NA|TRBJ1-2
TGTGCCAGCAGCCCCGCCGGCAGGGGGCTTTCGGATGGCTACACCTTC
CASSPAGRGLSDGYTF
>TRBD2|TRBV6-2/TRBV6-3|NA|TRBJ2-4
TGTGCCAGCAGTTACCCACTAGCGGGAGGATCCAAAAACATTCAGTACTTC
CASSYPLAGGSKNIQYF
>TRBD1|TRBV7-2|NA|TRBJ1-2
TGTGCCAGCAGACCACGGACAGGGGTGCATGGCTACACCTTC
CASRPRTGVHGYTF